The sequence of this TCR beta chain was determined in a study of blood T cell repertoires in COVID-19. There are 14 residues in the CDR3. Germline CDR1 and CDR2: SQVTM and ANQGSEA. V trimming: 6 bases; J trimming: 7 bases; junction bases outside the gene matches: 9. In the source study's methods: Reference gene primer amplification gave estimated nucleated cell counts. Sequencing used immunoSEQ multiplex PCR; TCRdb keeps in-frame clones, though not all of them. The DNA gave D and trimming, while V, J and clone size come from that table. The table records some 140,000 clones, about 80% of them present only once.

The chain combines TRBV29-1 with TRBJ1-1, with 12 positions matching TRBD1. The sequence was obtained from a woman aged 55-70 years with acute or convalescent COVID-19. Sequenced sample: peripheral blood. In DNA, the CDR3 is TGCAGCGTGGTCCCGGGACAGGGGGCCGGTGAAGCTTTCTTT. Translating gives CSVVPGQGAGEAFF.